The entry below gives a single TCR beta chain sequence along with its context. This entry comes from a study of blood T cells in healthy people across ages. Isolated per sample were at least 6 million PBMCs. The second PCR ran roughly 7 to 12 cycles with a sample-barcoded 5' primer and J-beta primers. Every cDNA was tagged by a template-switch adaptor with 12 random nucleotides. MiXCR, applied by TCRdb to the 5' RACE reads, yields one record per CDR3 protein. Among 1.5 million to 2 million distinct CDR3 sequences, roughly 32% were seen once, and the ten largest hold roughly 12%. This CDR3 has 13 amino acids. The germline CDR1 and CDR2 sequences are SGHNT and YYREEE (reference sequence). J gave up 4 bases and V 10 bases, and 9 bases lay outside the gene matches.

The rearrangement uses TRBV5-4 and TRBJ1-2, with 8 bases fitting TRBD1. The receptor comes from a woman aged 25 to 39 in good health. The specimen was blood. The CDR3 reads CARGDRPIYGYTF. For the CDR3, the DNA is TGTGCCCGCGGGGACAGGCCTATCTATGGCTACACCTTC.